Below are 8 T cell receptor beta chains sequenced from a single sample in a study of blood T cell repertoires in COVID-19. TCRdb keeps only in-frame clones here, not all; method: immunoSEQ multiplex PCR. The table lists 85,000 to 90,000 clones, 70% to 85% of them singletons. Sequenced: peripheral blood. The receptors were sampled from a man in his sixties or seventies with acute or convalescent COVID-19.

This clone was counted a few times. This chain joins TRBV10-3 and TRBJ2-2; TRBD1 agrees at 7 bases. CDR3 size: 17 residues. Germline CDR1 and CDR2: ENHRY and SYGVKD. The J segment lost 7 bases and the V segment lost 4 bases, leaving 15 bases of the junction unmatched. Written as DNA, the CDR3 is TGTGCCATCAGTGCCCCCGGACAGGAGGAGATGAGCGGGGAGCTGTTTTTT. It encodes CAISAPGQEEMSGELFF.

V usage is TRBV7-2 and J usage is TRBJ2-1; TRBD1 aligns across 7 bases. The V gene's germline CDR1 is SGHTA and CDR2 FQGNSA. The CDR3 runs to 15 residues. V trimming: 2 bases; J trimming: 7 bases; junction bases outside the gene matches: 8. As DNA, the CDR3 is TGTGCCAGCAGCTTAAGGGGGCAGGGGACGAATGAGCAGTTCTTC. Translated, it gives CASSLRGQGTNEQFF.

Worth noting for this clone: Other DNA sequences in this sample translate to the same CDR3. This chain links TRBV5-6 with TRBJ2-2, with unresolved D. The length of the CDR3 is 15 residues. Germline V gives CDR1 SGHDT, CDR2 YYEEEE. V lost 0 bases and J 8 bases, leaving 14 bases between the germline ends. This CDR3 reads CASSLGTSGAGELFF. In DNA, the CDR3 is TGTGCCAGCAGCTTGGGCACCTCTGGAGCAGGGGAGCTGTTTTTT.

The CDR3 coding sequence is TGTGCCAGCAGTGCAAGACAGACCTACGAGCAGTACTTC. Residues: CASSARQTYEQYF. The chain couples TRBV2 to TRBJ2-7; tentatively, D is TRBD1 (5 bases). With 4 bases removed from V and 2 bases from J, the gap between germline ends came to 9 bases. Per germline, CDR1 SNHLY and CDR2 FYNNEI. This CDR3 has 13 amino acids.

This chain connects TRBV28 to TRBJ2-3, with a possible D match to TRBD1 (6 bases). V lost 2 bases and J 0 bases, leaving 15 bases between the germline ends. There are 17 residues in the CDR3. CDR1 MDHEN and CDR2 SYDVKM come from the germline V gene. CDR3 protein: CASSLPPTGESTDTQYF. DNA for the CDR3: TGTGCCAGCAGTTTACCGCCGACAGGCGAAAGCACAGATACGCAGTATTTT.

The chain combines TRBV25-1 with TRBJ1-6, with D possibly matching TRBD1 (6 bases). This CDR3 has 17 amino acids. V was shortened by 7 bases and J by 0 bases, with 16 bases between the two germline ends. CDR1 and CDR2 (germline): MGHDK, SYGVNS. The CDR3 is CASNPSGATSYNSPLHF. For the CDR3, the DNA is TGTGCCAGCAACCCATCAGGGGCAACCTCCTATAATTCACCCCTCCACTTT.

The V gene is TRBV21-1, the J gene TRBJ2-3; TRBD2, the table's D call, lacks a check against the DNA. TRBV21-1 is assigned pseudogene status. This CDR3 has 17 amino acids. This CDR3 reads CASSKRYSGAGTDTQYF. Here the CDR3 DNA reads TGTGCCAGCAGCAAAAGGTATAGCGGGGCTGGCACAGATACGCAGTATTTT.

The chain carries TRBV5-1 and TRBJ1-4, with a possible D match to TRBD1 (5 bases). The CDR3 contains 15 residues. V gave up 0 bases and J gave up 0 bases, with 6 bases separating them. Germline V gene sequence: CDR1 SGHRS, CDR2 YFSETQ. DNA of the CDR3: TGCGCCAGCAGCTTGGCCAGGGCAACTAATGAAAAACTGTTTTTT. Translated, it gives CASSLARATNEKLFF. The variable domain in full, completed from reference TRBV5-1 and TRBJ1-4, reads KAGVTQTPRYLIKTRGQQVTLSCSPISGHRSVSWYQQTPGQGLQFLFEYFSETQRNKGNFPGRFSGRQFSNSRSEMNVSTLELGDSALYLCASSLARATNEKLFFGSGTQLSVL.